The source of this TCR beta chain is a study of T cell responses to AZD1222 COVID-19 vaccine. Study-wide results and caveats: Reports indicate that nearly half of spike-specific TCRs are directed at unmutated variant regions. Receipt of two AZD1222 doses was followed by a rise in Spike-specific TCR breadth and depth. Among the donors, most were white British and more were female, and clonal diversity was possibly underestimated.

Method: immunoSEQ multiplex PCR; TCRdb's copy keeps in-frame clones and lacks some. Of more than 80,000 clones listed, approximately 85% are singletons. Comment on this clone: Its antigen is still unknown.

CDR3 length: 17 residues. With 4 bases removed from V and 5 bases from J, the gap between germline ends came to 22 bases. The V gene's germline CDR1 is KGHDR and CDR2 SFDVKD. Specimen: peripheral blood, collected 28 days after the second AZD1222 dose. The sequence was collected from an adult who received the AZD1222 COVID-19 vaccine. The chain carries TRBV24-1 and TRBJ1-2, with D tentatively TRBD1 (6 bases). CDR3 sequence reads: CATSDAQGPKPSYGYTF. CDR3 bases: TGTGCCACCAGTGACGCACAGGGACCTAAGCCATCTTATGGCTACACCTTC.